The T cell receptor beta chain described here comes from a study of beta chain features in type 1 diabetes. Study information: Taken together, all samples contributed some 100 million examined sorted cells.

This CDR3 comprises 17 residues. The V and J ends lost 4 bases and 2 bases respectively, with 21 bases between them. Germline CDR1 is MDHEN and CDR2 is SYDVKM. The isolated RNA, all of it, was reverse transcribed, so expressed TCRB transcripts were what got sequenced. Regulatory, naive and central memory T cell samples averaged around 3.6 million reads. TCRdb's copy holds only in-frame clones and misses some; the assay was immunoSEQ multiplex PCR. The sample gives nearly 700,000 clones, over 10% of which show up once; about 0.02% is in the top ten. This clone was detected a few times. Its specificity is not known. Study conclusions and caveats: In all four CD4+ subsets, TCRB CDR3 length was significantly, moderately reduced in type 1 diabetes. Patients showed naive, central memory and Treg TCRB repertoires that appeared more similar than those of healthy donors.

CD4+ naive, central memory, regulatory and stem cell-like memory cells were sorted via CD45RO/CCR7/CD25/CD127/CD95/CD27. The sequence derives from a man between 18 and 29 years old with type 1 diabetes. V usage is TRBV28 and J usage is TRBJ2-7, with a weak D call TRBD2 (6 bases). The sequenced sample consisted of naive CD4+ T cells from blood. The CDR3 nucleotides are TGTGCCAGCAGTTACCCCCTGGGGCAGGGAGGTCCCTACGAGCAGTACTTC. As protein: CASSYPLGQGGPYEQYF.